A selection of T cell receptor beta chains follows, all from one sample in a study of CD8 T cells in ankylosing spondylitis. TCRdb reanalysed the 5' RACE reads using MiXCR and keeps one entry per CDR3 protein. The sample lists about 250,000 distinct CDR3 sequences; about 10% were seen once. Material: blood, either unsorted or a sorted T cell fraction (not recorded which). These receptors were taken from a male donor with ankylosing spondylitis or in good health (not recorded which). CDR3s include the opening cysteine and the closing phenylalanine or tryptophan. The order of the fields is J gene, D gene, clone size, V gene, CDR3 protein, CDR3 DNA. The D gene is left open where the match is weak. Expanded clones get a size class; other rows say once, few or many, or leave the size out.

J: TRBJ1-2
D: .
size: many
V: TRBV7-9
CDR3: CASSDGLSHGYTF
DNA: TGTGCCAGCAGCGATGGACTTAGCCATGGCTACACCTTC

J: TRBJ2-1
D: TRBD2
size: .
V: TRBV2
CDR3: CASMTLAGDYNEQFF
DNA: TGTGCCAGCATGACACTAGCGGGAGACTACAATGAGCAGTTCTTC

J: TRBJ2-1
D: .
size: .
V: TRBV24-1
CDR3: CATSDSAGWRDRSYNEQFF
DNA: TGTGCCACCAGTGATTCCGCTGGGTGGAGGGATCGCTCCTACAATGAGCAGTTCTTC

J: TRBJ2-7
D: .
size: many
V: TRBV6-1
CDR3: CASREDSSSYEQYF
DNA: TGTGCCAGCAGGGAGGACAGTAGCTCCTACGAGCAGTACTTC

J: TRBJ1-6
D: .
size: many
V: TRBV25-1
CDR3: CASSEGDQTSYNSPLHF
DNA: TGTGCCAGCAGTGAAGGCGACCAAACCAGTTATAATTCACCCCTCCACTTT

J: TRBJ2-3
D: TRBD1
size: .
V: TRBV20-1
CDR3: CSATLPPGQGGADTQYF
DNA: TGCAGTGCTACTCTCCCGCCGGGACAGGGGGGTGCAGATACGCAGTATTTT

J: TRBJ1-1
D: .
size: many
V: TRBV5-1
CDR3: CASNAQAQGNTEAFF
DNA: TGCGCCAGCAACGCACAGGCCCAGGGGAACACTGAAGCTTTCTTT

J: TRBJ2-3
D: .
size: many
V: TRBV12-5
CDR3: CASVLTGNTDTQYF
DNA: TGTGCTAGTGTCTTAACTGGAAACACAGATACGCAGTATTTT

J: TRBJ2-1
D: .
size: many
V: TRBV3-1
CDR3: CASSPRRTFYNEQFF
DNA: TGTGCCAGCAGCCCTAGAAGGACCTTCTACAATGAGCAGTTCTTC

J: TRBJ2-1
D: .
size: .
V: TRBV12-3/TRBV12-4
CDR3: CASSLGGENEQFF
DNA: TGTGCCAGCAGTTTAGGGGGGGAGAATGAGCAGTTCTTC

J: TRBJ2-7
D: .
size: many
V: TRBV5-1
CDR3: CASSLEGGFYEQYF
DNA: TGCGCCAGCAGCTTGGAAGGTGGTTTTTACGAGCAGTACTTC

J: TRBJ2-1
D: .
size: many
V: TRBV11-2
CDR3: CASSSAAGGNEQFF
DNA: TGTGCCAGCAGCTCAGCCGCTGGGGGTAATGAGCAGTTCTTC

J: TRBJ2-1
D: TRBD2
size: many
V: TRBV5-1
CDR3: CASSLSASGGTNEQFF
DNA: TGCGCCAGCAGCTTGAGTGCTAGCGGGGGGACGAATGAGCAGTTCTTC

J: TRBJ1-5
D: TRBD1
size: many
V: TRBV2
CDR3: CASSEGTGVWQPQHF
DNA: TGTGCCAGCAGTGAAGGGACAGGGGTTTGGCAGCCCCAGCATTTT

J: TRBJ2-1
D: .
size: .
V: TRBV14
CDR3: CASSTRTDPSTSEQFF
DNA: TGTGCCAGCAGCACACGGACAGACCCCAGCACCAGTGAGCAGTTCTTC

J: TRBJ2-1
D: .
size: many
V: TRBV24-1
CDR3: CATSADRSNNEQFF
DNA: TGTGCCACCAGTGCGGACCGAAGCAACAATGAGCAGTTCTTC

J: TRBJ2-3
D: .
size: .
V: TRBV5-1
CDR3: CASSLGSPSTDTQYF
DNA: TGCGCCAGCAGCTTGGGCTCTCCTAGCACAGATACGCAGTATTTT

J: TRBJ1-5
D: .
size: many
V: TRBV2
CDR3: CASGGGTSYQPQHF
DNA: TGTGCCAGCGGGGGCGGTACCTCCTATCAGCCCCAGCATTTT

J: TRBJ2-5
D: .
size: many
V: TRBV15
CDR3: CATSRGGQQQETQYF
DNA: TGTGCCACCAGCAGAGGAGGACAGCAGCAAGAGACCCAGTACTTC

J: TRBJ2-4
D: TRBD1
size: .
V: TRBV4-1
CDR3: CASSQDRGTGKNIQYF
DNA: TGCGCCAGCAGCCAAGATCGGGGGACAGGGAAAAACATTCAGTACTTC

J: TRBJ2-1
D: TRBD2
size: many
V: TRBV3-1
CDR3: CASSQGRTSGAYNEQFF
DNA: TGTGCCAGCAGCCAAGGTCGGACTAGCGGGGCCTACAATGAGCAGTTCTTC

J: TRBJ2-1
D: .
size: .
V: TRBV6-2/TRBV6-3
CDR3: CASSYATVSYNEQFF
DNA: TGTGCCAGCAGTTACGCGACTGTCTCCTACAATGAGCAGTTCTTC

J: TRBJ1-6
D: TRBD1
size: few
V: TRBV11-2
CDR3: CASSLDRGGSSYNSPLHF
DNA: TGTGCCAGCAGCTTAGACAGGGGGGGAAGCTCCTATAATTCACCCCTCCACTTT

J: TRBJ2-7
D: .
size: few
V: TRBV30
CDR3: CAWSVRGYEQYF
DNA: TGTGCCTGGAGTGTACGGGGGTACGAGCAGTACTTC

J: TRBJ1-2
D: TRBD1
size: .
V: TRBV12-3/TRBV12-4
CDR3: CASSSRQGWVGGYTF
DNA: TGTGCCAGCAGCTCCCGACAGGGTTGGGTCGGTGGCTACACCTTC

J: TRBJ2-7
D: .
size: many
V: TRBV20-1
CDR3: CSARDNHEQYF
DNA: TGCAGTGCTAGAGATAACCACGAGCAGTACTTC

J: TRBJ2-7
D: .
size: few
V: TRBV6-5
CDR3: CASSLAWGNSYEQYF
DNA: TGTGCCAGCAGCCTGGCGTGGGGTAACTCCTACGAGCAGTACTTC

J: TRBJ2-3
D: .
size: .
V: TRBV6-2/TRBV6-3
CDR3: CASSSPDLTDTQYF
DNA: TGTGCCAGCAGTTCCCCCGATCTCACAGATACGCAGTATTTT

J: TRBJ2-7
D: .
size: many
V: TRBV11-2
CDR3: CASSLDPLEVYEQYF
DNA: TGTGCCAGCAGCTTGGACCCCCTTGAGGTCTACGAGCAGTACTTC

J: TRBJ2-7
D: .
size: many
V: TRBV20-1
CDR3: CSARGGPSYEQYF
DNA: TGCAGTGCTAGAGGAGGGCCCAGCTACGAGCAGTACTTC

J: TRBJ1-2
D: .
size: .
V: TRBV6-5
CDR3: CASSYSRAATYGYTF
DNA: TGTGCCAGCAGTTACTCGAGGGCAGCGACCTATGGCTACACCTTC

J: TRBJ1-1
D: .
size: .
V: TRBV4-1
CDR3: CASSQERVAGVGTEAFF
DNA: TGCGCCAGCAGCCAAGAAAGAGTAGCAGGGGTGGGCACTGAAGCTTTCTTT

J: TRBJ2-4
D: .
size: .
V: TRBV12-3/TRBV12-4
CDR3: CASSPSVQNIQYF
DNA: TGTGCCAGCAGTCCCTCTGTCCAGAACATTCAGTACTTC

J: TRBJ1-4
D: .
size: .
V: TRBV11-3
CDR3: CASSFRAEGEKLFF
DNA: TGTGCCAGCAGCTTCCGGGCGGAGGGTGAAAAACTGTTTTTT

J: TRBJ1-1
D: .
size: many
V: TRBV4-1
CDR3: CASSQLGEGTEAFF
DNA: TGCGCCAGCAGCCAGTTGGGCGAGGGCACTGAAGCTTTCTTT

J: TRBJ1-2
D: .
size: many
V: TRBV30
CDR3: CAWSRRFLPTGGYTF
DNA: TGTGCCTGGAGCCGTAGATTTCTGCCTACGGGAGGCTACACCTTC

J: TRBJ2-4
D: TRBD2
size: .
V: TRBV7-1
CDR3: CASSSFLGLAVLNGVAKNIQHF
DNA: TGTGCCAGCAGCTCTTTCTTGGGACTAGCGGTCCTGAACGGGGTAGCCAAAAACATTCAGCACTTC

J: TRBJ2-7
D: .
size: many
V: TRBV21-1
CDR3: CASSKRGVTGDYSYEQYF
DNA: TGTGCCAGCAGCAAAAGGGGGGTAACAGGGGATTATTCCTACGAGCAGTACTTC

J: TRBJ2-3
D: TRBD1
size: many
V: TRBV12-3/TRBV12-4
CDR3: CASSSGQGVRRTDTQYF
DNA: TGTGCCAGCAGTTCAGGACAGGGGGTTAGAAGAACAGATACGCAGTATTTT

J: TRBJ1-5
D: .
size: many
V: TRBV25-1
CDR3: CASSDGSGNSNQPQHF
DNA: TGTGCCAGCAGTGACGGGTCGGGAAATTCCAATCAGCCCCAGCATTTT

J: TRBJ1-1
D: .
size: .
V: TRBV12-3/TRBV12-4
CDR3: CASSSDNTEAFF
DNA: TGTGCCAGCAGTTCTGATAACACTGAAGCTTTCTTT

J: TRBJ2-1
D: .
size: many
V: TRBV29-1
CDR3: CSVDRSSYNEQFF
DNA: TGCAGCGTTGACAGGAGCTCCTACAATGAGCAGTTCTTC

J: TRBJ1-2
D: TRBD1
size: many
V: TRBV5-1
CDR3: CASSPGTPGQGGYGYTF
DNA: TGCGCCAGCAGCCCAGGAACTCCGGGACAGGGCGGCTATGGCTACACCTTC

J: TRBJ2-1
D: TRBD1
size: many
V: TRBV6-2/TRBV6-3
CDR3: CASKAGGASYNEQFF
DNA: TGTGCCAGCAAGGCAGGGGGCGCGTCCTACAATGAGCAGTTCTTC

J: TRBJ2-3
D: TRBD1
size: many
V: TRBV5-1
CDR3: CASSYTGTGTDTQYF
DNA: TGCGCCAGCAGCTACACCGGGACAGGGACAGATACGCAGTATTTT

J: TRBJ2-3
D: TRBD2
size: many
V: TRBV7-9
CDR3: CASTSGRGITDTQYF
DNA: TGTGCCAGCACCTCGGGGCGGGGGATCACAGATACGCAGTATTTT

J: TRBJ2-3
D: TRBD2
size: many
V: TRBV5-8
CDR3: CASSPGLADTDTQYF
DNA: TGTGCCAGCAGCCCCGGCCTAGCGGACACAGATACGCAGTATTTT

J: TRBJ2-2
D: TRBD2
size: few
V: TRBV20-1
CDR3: CSASRLRGGNTGELFF
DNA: TGCAGTGCTAGCCGACTCCGGGGGGGCAACACCGGGGAGCTGTTTTTT

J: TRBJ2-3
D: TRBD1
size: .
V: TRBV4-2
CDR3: CASSQDWIRTGVPDTQYF
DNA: TGTGCCAGCAGCCAAGATTGGATTCGGACAGGGGTCCCAGATACGCAGTATTTT

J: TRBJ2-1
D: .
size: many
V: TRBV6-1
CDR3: CASSIGTPRSEQFF
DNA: TGTGCCAGCAGTATTGGGACTCCGCGCAGTGAGCAGTTCTTC

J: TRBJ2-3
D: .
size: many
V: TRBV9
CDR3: CASSPSHSASTDTQYF
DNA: TGTGCCAGCAGCCCATCCCATAGCGCATCCACAGATACGCAGTATTTT

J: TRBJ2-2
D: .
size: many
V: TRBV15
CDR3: CATSRGPPQGTGELFF
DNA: TGTGCCACCAGCAGAGGACCCCCCCAAGGCACCGGGGAGCTGTTTTTT